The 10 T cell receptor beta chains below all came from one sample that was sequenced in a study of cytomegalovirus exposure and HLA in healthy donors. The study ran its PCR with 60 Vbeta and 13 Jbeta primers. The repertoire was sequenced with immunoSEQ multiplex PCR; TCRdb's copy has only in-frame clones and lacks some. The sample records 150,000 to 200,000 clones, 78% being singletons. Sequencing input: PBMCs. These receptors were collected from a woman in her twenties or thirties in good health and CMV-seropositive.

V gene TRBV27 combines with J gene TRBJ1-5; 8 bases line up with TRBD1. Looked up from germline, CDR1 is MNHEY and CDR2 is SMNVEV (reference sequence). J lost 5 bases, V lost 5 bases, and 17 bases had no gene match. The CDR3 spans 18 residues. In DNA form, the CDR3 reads TGTGCCAGCAGTAACCGCCCGGCACGGACAGGGAAGGATCAGCCCCAGCATTTT. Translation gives CASSNRPARTGKDQPQHF.

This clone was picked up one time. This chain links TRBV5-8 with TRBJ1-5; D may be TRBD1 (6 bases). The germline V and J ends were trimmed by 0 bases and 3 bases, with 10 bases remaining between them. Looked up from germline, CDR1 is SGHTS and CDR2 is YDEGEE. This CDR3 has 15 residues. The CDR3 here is CASSLAGQFNQPQHF. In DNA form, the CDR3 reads TGTGCCAGCAGCTTGGCCGGACAGTTCAATCAGCCCCAGCATTTT.

The CDR3 DNA sequence: TGTGCCAGCAGTTTACGGGCTAGCGGGGGGTACAATGAGCAGTTCTTC. Protein product: CASSLRASGGYNEQFF. The chain is built from TRBV27 and TRBJ2-1, with 11 bases identical to TRBD2. Germline V gene sequence: CDR1 MNHEY, CDR2 SMNVEV (reference sequence). The CDR3 extends over 16 amino acids. Trimming took 2 bases from V and 4 from J; bases not matched to a gene: 4.

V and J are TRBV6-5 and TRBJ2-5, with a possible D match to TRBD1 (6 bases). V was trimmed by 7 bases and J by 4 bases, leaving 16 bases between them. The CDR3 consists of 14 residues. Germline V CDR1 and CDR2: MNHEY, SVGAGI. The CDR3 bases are TGTGCCAGCAACGCAGGGGCTCTGGGAGAGACCCAGTACTTC. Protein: CASNAGALGETQYF.

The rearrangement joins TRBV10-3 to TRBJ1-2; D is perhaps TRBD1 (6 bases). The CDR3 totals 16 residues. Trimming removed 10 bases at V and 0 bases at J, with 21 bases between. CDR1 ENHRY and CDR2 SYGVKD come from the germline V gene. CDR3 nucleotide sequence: TGTGCCACCGGCCCCGCTTCCAGGGGAGCTAACTATGGCTACACCTTC. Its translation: CATGPASRGANYGYTF.

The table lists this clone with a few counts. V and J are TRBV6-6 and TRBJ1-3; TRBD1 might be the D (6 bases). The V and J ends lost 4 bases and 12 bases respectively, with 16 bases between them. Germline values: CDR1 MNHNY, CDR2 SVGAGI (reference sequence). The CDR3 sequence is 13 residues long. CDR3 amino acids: CASSFGQFEGIYF. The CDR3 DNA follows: TGTGCCAGCAGTTTCGGACAGTTTGAAGGCATATATTTT.

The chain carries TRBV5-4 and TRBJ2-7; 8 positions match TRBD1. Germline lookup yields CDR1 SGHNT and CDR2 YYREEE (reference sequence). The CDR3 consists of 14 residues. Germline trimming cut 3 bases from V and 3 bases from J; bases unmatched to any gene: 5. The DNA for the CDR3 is TGTGCCAGCAGCTCCGGGACAGGAGTCTACGAGCAGTACTTC. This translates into CASSSGTGVYEQYF.

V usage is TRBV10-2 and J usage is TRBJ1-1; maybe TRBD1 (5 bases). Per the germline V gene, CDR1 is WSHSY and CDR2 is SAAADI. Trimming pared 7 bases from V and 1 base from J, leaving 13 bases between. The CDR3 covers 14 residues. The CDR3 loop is CASTVVGGNTEAFF. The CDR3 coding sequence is TGCGCCAGCACCGTGGTGGGGGGGAACACTGAAGCTTTCTTT.

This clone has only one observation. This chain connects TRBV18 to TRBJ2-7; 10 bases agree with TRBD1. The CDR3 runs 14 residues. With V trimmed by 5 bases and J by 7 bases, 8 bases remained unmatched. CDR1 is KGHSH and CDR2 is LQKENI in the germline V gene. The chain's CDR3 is CASSEDRGIGEQYF. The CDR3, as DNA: TGTGCCAGCTCAGAGGACAGGGGGATTGGTGAGCAGTACTTC.

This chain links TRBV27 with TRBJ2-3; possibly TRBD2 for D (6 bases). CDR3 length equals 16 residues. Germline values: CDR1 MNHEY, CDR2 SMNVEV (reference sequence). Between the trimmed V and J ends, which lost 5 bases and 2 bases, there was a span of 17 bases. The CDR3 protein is CASSVRGEPHTDTQYF. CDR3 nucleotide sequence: TGTGCCAGCAGTGTCCGCGGGGAGCCCCACACAGATACGCAGTATTTT.